This TCR beta chain was sequenced during a study of cytomegalovirus exposure and HLA in healthy donors. The PCR had 60 Vbeta and 13 Jbeta primers. As originally analysed: The count from a later analysis was about 80 million unique TCR beta chains, some 10 million of them shared. Measured with immunoSEQ multiplex PCR; TCRdb has only the in-frame clones, and not every one. The V and J calls and clone size are taken from that table; D and trimming were inferred from the DNA. Of some 130,000 clones listed, approximately 80% are singletons. The source of this sequence is a man aged 30 to 39 in good health and CMV-seronegative. Sequencing used PBMCs.

The CDR3, as DNA: TGTGCCAGCAGCTTAACGAGACTAGCGGACAATGAGCAGTTCTTC. Its protein product is CASSLTRLADNEQFF. The genes are TRBV13 and TRBJ2-1; 9 bases match TRBD2. Germline loops: CDR1 PRHDT, CDR2 FYEKMQ (reference sequence). CDR3 length equals 15 residues. With V trimmed by 2 bases and J by 5 bases, 4 bases remained unmatched.